This T cell receptor beta chain derives from a study of STAT3 mutations in large granular lymphocyte leukemia. Study-wide results and caveats: At least one immunodominant TCR beta clonotype appeared in every T-cell large granular lymphocyte leukemia patient.

TCRdb's copy holds only in-frame clones and misses some; the assay was immunoSEQ multiplex PCR. Here the sample spans about 4,000 clones, around 80% being singletons. V was pared by 1 base and J by 9 bases, with 10 bases between. Germline values: CDR1 MNHNS, CDR2 SASEGT. This CDR3 is built from 14 residues. As regards this clone: Its antigen is not known.

The chain has TRBV6-1 and TRBJ1-6; D might be TRBD1 (6 bases). The receptor's source is a boy under 18 with T-cell large granular lymphocyte leukemia. Some clones in this sample may be carry-over from other donors' samples. The sequencing input was peripheral blood mononuclear cells. The CDR3, as DNA: TGTGCCAGCAGTGAAGGGGGGGGCGGTTCACCCCTCCACTTT. Translated, it gives CASSEGGGGSPLHF.